What follows describes a single T cell receptor (beta chain). This sample stems from a study of blood T cell repertoires in COVID-19. Study in general: Samples of COVID-19 (acute and convalescent) were obtained from the United States, Italy and Spain. Sources were T cells, B-cell-depleted T cells, or PBMCs; the material itself was cDNA or gDNA.

Followed over time, Seattle patients had been enrolled while infection was active. The V segment lost 7 bases and the J segment 5 bases; nucleotides outside the gene matches: 7. Per germline, CDR1 SEHNR and CDR2 FQNEAQ (reference sequence). The CDR3 length is 16 residues. The table came from immunoSEQ multiplex PCR; TCRdb's copy has only in-frame clones and leaves some out. The sample records some 120,000 clones, roughly 80% being singletons. This sequence joins TRBV7-9 and TRBJ2-1, with 14 bases lining up with TRBD2. The clonotype originates from a man of 80 years or more with COVID-19, enrolled during active disease. The sequencing sample was made of peripheral blood. CDR3 DNA sequence: TGTGCCAGCACCATCGGGACTAGCGGGAGTAACAATGAGCAGTTCTTC. Amino acids: CASTIGTSGSNNEQFF.